This T cell receptor beta chain was captured by sequencing in a study of control samples from healthy donors and cancer patients. Turning to this clone: Other nucleotide sequences from this sample produce the same CDR3.

CDR3 length: 13 residues. CDR1 is PRHDT and CDR2 is FYEKMQ in the germline V gene (reference sequence). Trimming shortened V by 3 bases and J by 9 bases, and 11 bases separated the two germline ends. Data came from immunoSEQ multiplex PCR; TCRdb stores just in-frame clones and leaves some out. The sample yields under 150,000 clones, roughly 92% seen once. The clonotype comes from a man aged 25 to 45 in good health. The genes are TRBV13 and TRBJ2-2; perhaps TRBD1 as D (5 bases). Sequencing was done on a sample of blood. CDR3 amino acids: CASSLGQWRELFF. DNA for the CDR3: TGTGCCAGCAGCTTGGGGCAGTGGAGGGAGCTGTTTTTT.